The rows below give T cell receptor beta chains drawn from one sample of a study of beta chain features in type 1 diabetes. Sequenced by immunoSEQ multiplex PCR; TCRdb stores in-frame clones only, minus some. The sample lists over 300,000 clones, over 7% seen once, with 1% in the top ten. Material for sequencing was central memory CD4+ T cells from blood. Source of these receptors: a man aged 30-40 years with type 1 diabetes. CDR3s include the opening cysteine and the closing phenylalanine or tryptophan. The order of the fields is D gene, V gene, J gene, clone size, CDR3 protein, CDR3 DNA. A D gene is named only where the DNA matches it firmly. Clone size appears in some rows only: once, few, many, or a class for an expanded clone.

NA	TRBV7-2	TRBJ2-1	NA	CASSLQWGALGNEQFF	TGTGCCAGCAGCTTACAATGGGGGGCTCTCGGGAATGAGCAGTTCTTC
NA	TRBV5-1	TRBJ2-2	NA	CASSLELGAGTGELFF	TGCGCCAGCAGCTTGGAGCTGGGGGCAGGAACCGGGGAGCTGTTTTTT
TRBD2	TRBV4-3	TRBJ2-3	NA	CASSQLAGGGDTQYF	TGCGCCAGCAGCCAACTAGCGGGGGGCGGAGATACGCAGTATTTT
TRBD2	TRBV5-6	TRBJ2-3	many	CASSSKTSGAVTDTQYF	TGTGCCAGCAGCTCCAAGACTAGCGGGGCAGTAACCGATACGCAGTATTTT
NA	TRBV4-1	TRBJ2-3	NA	CASSQVAEPTDTQYF	TGCGCCAGCAGCCAAGTGGCGGAGCCCACAGATACGCAGTATTTT
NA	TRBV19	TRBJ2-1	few	CASTVGGLWDEQFF	TGTGCCAGTACCGTCGGGGGCCTCTGGGATGAGCAGTTCTTC
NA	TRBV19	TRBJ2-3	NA	CASSYDTDTQYF	TGTGCCAGTAGTTACGACACAGATACGCAGTATTTT
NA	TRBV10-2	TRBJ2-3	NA	CATSSGTDTQYF	TGCGCCACCAGCTCCGGCACAGATACGCAGTATTTT
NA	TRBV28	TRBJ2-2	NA	CASSFSVNTGELFF	TGTGCCAGCAGTTTCTCAGTTAACACCGGGGAGCTGTTTTTT
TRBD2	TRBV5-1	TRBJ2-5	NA	CASSESGGNQETQYF	TGCGCCAGCAGCGAGAGCGGGGGAAACCAAGAGACCCAGTACTTC
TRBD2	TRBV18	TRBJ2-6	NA	CASSPGTSGANVLTF	TGTGCCAGCTCACCAGGGACTAGTGGGGCCAACGTCCTGACTTTC
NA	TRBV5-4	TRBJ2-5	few	CASSLGGQETQYF	TGTGCCAGCAGCTTGGGCGGCCAAGAGACCCAGTACTTC
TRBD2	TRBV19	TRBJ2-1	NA	CAGLLERGPNEQFF	TGTGCCGGGCTGCTCGAGCGGGGACCCAATGAGCAGTTCTTC
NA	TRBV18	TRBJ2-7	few	CASSPLSNGNEQYF	TGTGCCAGCTCACCGCTTTCCAATGGAAACGAGCAGTACTTC
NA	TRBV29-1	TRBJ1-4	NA	CSVQGLNEKLFF	TGCAGCGTACAGGGTCTGAATGAAAAACTGTTTTTT
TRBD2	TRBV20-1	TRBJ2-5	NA	CSHREAQYF	TGCAGTCATCGGGAGGCCCAGTACTTC
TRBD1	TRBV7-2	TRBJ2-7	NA	CASSLVQDRALEQYF	TGTGCCAGCAGCTTAGTCCAGGACAGGGCCCTCGAGCAGTACTTC
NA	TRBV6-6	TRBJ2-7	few	CASSRIGGPYEQYF	TGTGCCAGCAGCCGGATCGGGGGCCCCTACGAGCAGTACTTC
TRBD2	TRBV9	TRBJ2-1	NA	CASSVSDGGGSEQFF	TGTGCCAGCAGCGTCTCGGATGGCGGGGGTAGTGAGCAGTTCTTC
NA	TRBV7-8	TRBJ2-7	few	CASSFRDSSYEQYF	TGTGCCAGCAGCTTCCGGGACTCCTCCTACGAGCAGTACTTC
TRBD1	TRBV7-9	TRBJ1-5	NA	CASSLGSGTGGGQPQHF	TGTGCCAGCAGCTTAGGTTCCGGGACAGGGGGCGGACAGCCCCAGCATTTT
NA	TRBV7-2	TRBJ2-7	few	CASSLDGTYEQYF	TGTGCCAGCAGCTTAGACGGAACCTACGAGCAGTACTTC
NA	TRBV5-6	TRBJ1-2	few	CASSLGSAEYYGYTF	TGTGCCAGCAGCTTGGGATCGGCGGAATACTATGGCTACACCTTC
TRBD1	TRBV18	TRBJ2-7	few	CASSPGTGDPYEQYF	TGTGCCAGCTCACCCGGGACAGGGGACCCCTACGAGCAGTACTTC